This T cell receptor beta chain appears in the sequencing data of a study of metastatic and nonmetastatic thyroid tumors. This clone was detected many times. Trimming removed 1 base at V and 5 bases at J, with 6 bases between. The CDR3 has 12 residues. The germline V gene encodes CDR1 DFQATT and CDR2 SNEGSKA (reference sequence). There were no patients who had received any treatment before thyroid surgery. TCRdb redid the clone calls on the PCR reads using MiXCR. The sample includes 25,000 to 40,000 clones, about 18% of them seen just once. The source is a female donor with papillary thyroid cancer or a benign thyroid nodule (not recorded which). Some clones in this sample may be carry-over from other donors' samples. Material for sequencing was blood. The gene calls are TRBV20-1 and TRBJ1-5; D not certain. The CDR3 sequence: CSARAGYQPQHF. The CDR3, as DNA: TGCAGTGCTAGAGCAGGTTATCAGCCCCAGCATTTT.